This TCR beta chain was captured in a study of blood T cell repertoires in COVID-19. Across the study: PBMCs, B-cell-depleted T cells, or T cells provided the cDNA or gDNA that made up the material.

The Seattle patients joined while their infection was active and were tracked longitudinally afterward. Original processing methods: For nucleated cells, counts were estimated from reference gene primer amplification. Using immunoSEQ multiplex PCR, the repertoire was profiled, and TCRdb retains in-frame clones only, with some absent. The V and J calls and clone size come from that table; D and trimming were worked out from the DNA. Of 50,000 to 55,000 clones in the sample, over 75% are singletons; the top ten hold 9.5% to 13%. The CDR3 runs to 16 residues. The ends lost 4 bases at V and 5 bases at J; junction bases unmatched: 6. CDR1 WNHNN and CDR2 SYGVQD come from the germline V gene (reference sequence).

This clonotype was obtained from a man older than 75 with COVID-19, enrolled during active disease. The sequencing sample was made of peripheral blood. The J gene is TRBJ2-1, the V gene TRBV10-1; TRBD2 agrees at 12 bases. The CDR3 is CASSGTSGTTHNEQFF. The CDR3 coding sequence is TGCGCCAGCAGTGGGACTAGCGGGACGACTCACAATGAGCAGTTCTTC.